Below, 13 T cell receptor beta chains from the same sample are listed, as sequenced in a study of blood T cells in healthy people across ages. Together with a sample-barcoded 5' primer, a J-beta primer mix was included in a second PCR lasting 7 to 11 cycles. Via MiXCR, TCRdb re-called the 5' RACE reads, giving one row per CDR3 protein. The data hold roughly 2 million distinct CDR3 sequences, with less than 50% observed a single time. The sequenced sample was blood. These receptors were collected from a woman in her thirties or forties in good health.

V is TRBV6-5 and J is TRBJ1-1; 7 nucleotides line up with TRBD1. The CDR3 runs to 14 residues. J gave up 0 bases and V 6 bases, and 4 bases lay outside the gene matches. Germline V gene sequence: CDR1 MNHEY, CDR2 SVGAGI. The CDR3 region is CASSGQALNTEAFF. CDR3 coding DNA: TGTGCCAGCAGCGGACAGGCTTTGAACACTGAAGCTTTCTTT.

The V gene is TRBV7-2, the J gene TRBJ2-7; 8 bases match TRBD1. Germline V lookup: CDR1 SGHTA, CDR2 FQGNSA. Trimming at V came to 5 bases and at J to 0 bases, leaving 6 bases not matched to a gene. This CDR3 is built from 15 residues. The CDR3 is CASSLDRAPSYEQYF. The DNA of the CDR3 is TGTGCCAGCAGCCTGGACAGGGCCCCCTCCTACGAGCAGTACTTC.

Here the CDR3 reads CASRRGQVNTEAFF. CDR3 DNA sequence: TGTGCCAGCAGAAGAGGACAGGTGAACACTGAAGCTTTCTTT. The gene calls are TRBV27 and TRBJ1-1; TRBD1 matches 7 bases. The CDR3 sequence is 14 residues long. CDR1 MNHEY and CDR2 SMNVEV come from the germline V gene (reference sequence). The V gene end was trimmed by 6 bases and the J gene end by 0 bases; junction bases not matched to a gene: 4.

There are a few counts of this clonotype. The chain couples TRBV4-3 to TRBJ2-6, with D hard to call. Germline V gene sequence: CDR1 LGHNA, CDR2 YSLEER. CDR3 length: 15 residues. V was trimmed by 0 bases and J by 4 bases, leaving 7 bases between them. CDR3: CASSQERLGANVLTF. CDR3 DNA sequence: TGCGCCAGCAGCCAAGAGCGGTTGGGGGCCAACGTCCTGACTTTC.

J is TRBJ2-5 and V is TRBV7-2; D is perhaps TRBD1 (5 bases). Trimming removed 5 bases from V and 2 bases from J, with 9 bases in between. The CDR3 loop spans 13 amino acids. The germline gives CDR1 SGHTA, CDR2 FQGNSA. The CDR3 protein is CASSGAFQETQYF. Written as DNA, the CDR3 is TGTGCCAGCAGCGGGGCTTTTCAAGAGACCCAGTACTTC.

Notes on this clonotype: One junction end disagrees with the germline gene, perhaps due to a read error. J is TRBJ1-2 and V is TRBV4-3, with D perhaps matching TRBD1 (6 bases). The CDR3 contains 17 residues. CDR1 and CDR2 from the germline V gene are LGHNA and YSLEER. The DNA of the CDR3 is TGCGCCAGCAGCCAAGATCTAGGGACACGGAATCACTATGACTACACCTTC. As protein: CASSQDLGTRNHYDYTF.

The chain uses TRBV7-2 and TRBJ1-2; no definite D call. Germline-derived CDR1 and CDR2 are SGHTA and FQGNSA. Trimming pared 5 bases from V and 11 bases from J, leaving 18 bases between. CDR3 size: 13 residues. In DNA form, the CDR3 reads TGTGCCAGCAGCACCCGGGTCCCTATTGGGTACACCTTC. It specifies CASSTRVPIGYTF.

V is TRBV6-6 and J is TRBJ2-7; no reliable D call. The V end was cut by 6 bases, the J end by 0 bases, with 9 bases between. Germline lookup yields CDR1 MNHNY and CDR2 SVGAGI (reference sequence). The CDR3 length is 13 residues. The CDR3 DNA sequence: TGTGCCAGCAGGTCGGGTCCCTCCTACGAGCAGTACTTC. Translation: CASRSGPSYEQYF.

The rearrangement uses TRBV6-2 or TRBV6-3 and TRBJ2-5; D is perhaps TRBD1 (6 bases). This CDR3 has 16 residues. The V and J ends lost 4 bases and 1 base respectively, with 16 bases between them. CDR1 MNHEY and CDR2 SVGEGT come from the germline V gene. Here the CDR3 reads CASSLGDRTSQETQYF. DNA for the CDR3: TGTGCCAGCAGTTTGGGCGACAGGACCTCCCAAGAGACCCAGTACTTC.

This clonotype appeared a few times. V usage is TRBV6-2 or TRBV6-3 and J usage is TRBJ2-5, with D unresolved. V was trimmed by 1 base and J by 5 bases, leaving 11 bases between them. Per germline, CDR1 MNHEY and CDR2 SVGEGT. This CDR3 has 14 amino acids. The CDR3 DNA sequence: TGTGCCAGCAGTTACTACATCACTGGGGAGACCCAGTACTTC. This encodes CASSYYITGETQYF.

J is TRBJ2-3 and V is TRBV28; D may be TRBD2 (6 bases). Germline-derived CDR1 and CDR2 are MDHEN and SYDVKM. The V end was cut by 2 bases, the J end by 6 bases, with 18 bases between. The CDR3 runs to 16 residues. The DNA of the CDR3 is TGTGCCAGCAGTTTAATGCCGCGAGCTCGGGGGGATACGCAGTATTTT. Translation gives CASSLMPRARGDTQYF.

The chain has TRBV7-2 and TRBJ2-1; 7 positions agree with TRBD2. Germline V gene lookup returns CDR1 SGHTA and CDR2 FQGNSA. V was clipped by 4 bases and J by 8 bases; unmatched bases: 11. CDR3 length equals 15 residues. The DNA of the CDR3 is TGTGCCAGCAGCTCCGCGGGCCCCGCGGGGGATGAGCAGTTCTTC. Protein product: CASSSAGPAGDEQFF.

The chain joins TRBV5-6 to TRBJ1-5; D is unresolved. CDR1 is SGHDT, CDR2 YYEEEE, per germline. This CDR3 contains 12 residues. Trimming took off 3 bases at V and 4 bases at J, with 5 bases between the two ends. The CDR3 is CASSSWNQPQHF. CDR3 DNA sequence: TGTGCCAGCAGCTCGTGGAATCAGCCCCAGCATTTT.